This entry lists 17 T cell receptor beta chains sequenced from one sample in a study of CD8+CD57+ T cells in acquired aplastic anemia. For CDR3 and TCR beta VDJ profiling, genomic DNA was the template used. TCRdb ran MiXCR on the reads and lists one entry per CDR3 protein. The sample consists of about 190,000 distinct CDR3 sequences, less than 65% of them appearing once. The material sequenced was sorted CD4+, CD8+, or CD8+CD57+ T cells (not recorded which) from PBMCs. These TCRs come from a human donor in good health, serving as a control.

The CDR3 nucleotides read TGCGCCAGCAACGCCGGGACTAGACACGAGCAGTACTTC. Residues: CASNAGTRHEQYF. This chain joins TRBV10-2 and TRBJ2-7, with 8 bases matching TRBD2. Germline loops: CDR1 WSHSY, CDR2 SAAADI. The CDR3 is made up of 13 amino acids. With V trimmed by 7 bases and J by 5 bases, 7 bases remained unmatched.

In this sample, this clonotype turned up many times. The chain combines TRBV7-2 with TRBJ2-7; 8 nucleotides align to TRBD1. Losses at the gene ends were 1 base for V and 3 bases for J; bases not matched to a gene: 5. CDR3 length: 15 residues. The V gene's germline CDR1 is SGHTA and CDR2 FQGNSA. CDR3 DNA: TGTGCCAGCAGCTTAGAAGCAGGGGGCGGCTACGAGCAGTACTTC. Its protein is CASSLEAGGGYEQYF.

This clonotype was counted once. The V call is TRBV7-6, the J call TRBJ2-2; D is uncertain. The CDR3 contains 16 residues. CDR1 and CDR2 from the germline V gene are SGHVS and FNYEAQ. Trimming cost V 5 bases and J 0 bases, with 13 bases left between them. CDR3 sequence (DNA): TGTGCCAGCAGCGCCGGGCACAGCACGAACACCGGGGAGCTGTTTTTT. Residues: CASSAGHSTNTGELFF.

J is TRBJ2-5 and V is TRBV19, with D perhaps TRBD1 or TRBD2 (5 bases each). V was shortened by 7 bases and J by 5 bases, with 23 bases between the two germline ends. This CDR3 has 16 residues. Germline V CDR1 and CDR2: LNHDA, SQIVND (reference sequence). The CDR3 loop is CASTPSPPGTGETQYF. The CDR3 DNA reads TGTGCCAGTACTCCCTCTCCTCCCGGGACCGGGGAGACCCAGTACTTC.

This rearrangement joins TRBV7-9 to TRBJ1-6, with 8 positions matching TRBD1. V was pared by 5 bases and J by 7 bases, with 16 bases of the junction left unmatched. The germline gives CDR1 SEHNR, CDR2 FQNEAQ (reference sequence). The CDR3 length is 18 residues. CDR3: CASSRLTMDRVVNSPLHF. CDR3 coding DNA: TGTGCCAGCAGCCGACTCACCATGGACAGGGTCGTAAATTCACCCCTCCACTTT.

The sample holds many counts of this clonotype. The rearrangement joins TRBV7-9 to TRBJ1-1, with D hard to call. The germline CDR1 and CDR2 sequences are SEHNR and FQNEAQ (reference sequence). CDR3 length: 16 residues. V was pared by 0 bases and J by 1 base, with 12 bases between. The CDR3 sequence is CASSLAPLVGNTEAFF. The CDR3 bases are TGTGCCAGCAGCTTAGCCCCCCTCGTGGGGAACACTGAAGCTTTCTTT.

The J gene is TRBJ2-7, the V gene TRBV5-1; a possible D gene is TRBD2 (6 bases). Deletions cut 4 bases from V and 9 bases from J, with 20 bases between. The CDR3 covers 14 residues. Germline V CDR1 and CDR2: SGHRS, YFSETQ. For the CDR3, the DNA is TGCGCCAGCAGCCTAATGACGGGGGACGCTAGGCAGTACGTC. Encoded protein: CASSLMTGDARQYV.

The rearrangement uses TRBV5-1 and TRBJ2-1, with TRBD1 matching over 9 bases. V shed 5 bases and J 5 bases; nucleotides not matched to a gene: 5. The CDR3 spans 14 residues. The V gene's germline CDR1 is SGHRS and CDR2 YFSETQ. CDR3 nucleotides: TGCGCCAGCAGTAAACAGGGGGCGGACAATGAGCAGTTCTTC. Translation: CASSKQGADNEQFF.

The sample holds one count of this clonotype. The chain links TRBV7-9 to TRBJ2-1, with TRBD2 matching over 9 bases. After removal of 0 bases from V and 7 bases from J, the junction contained 7 bases not matched to a gene. Germline lookup yields CDR1 SEHNR and CDR2 FQNEAQ (reference sequence). CDR3 length equals 16 residues. The CDR3 coding sequence is TGTGCCAGCAGCTTAGCGGGCGGGGGGGCCCCGAATGAGCAGTTCTTC. Its protein product is CASSLAGGGAPNEQFF.

This clonotype was found many times. The rearrangement links TRBV19 to TRBJ2-3; the D gene is possibly TRBD1 (6 bases). The V and J ends lost 4 bases and 2 bases respectively, with 13 bases between them. Germline V CDR1 and CDR2: LNHDA, SQIVND (reference sequence). The CDR3 is made up of 15 amino acids. The CDR3 sequence: CASSSGQRNTDTQYF. CDR3 in DNA: TGTGCCAGTAGTAGCGGACAGAGGAACACAGATACGCAGTATTTT.

V gene TRBV10-2 combines with J gene TRBJ2-7; 9 bases agree with TRBD1. This CDR3 comprises 13 residues. J was trimmed by 5 bases and V by 7 bases; bases with no gene match: 6. Per the germline V gene, CDR1 is WSHSY and CDR2 is SAAADI. The CDR3 DNA reads TGCGCCAGCATGGGACAGGGACAGGACGAGCAGTACTTC. Residues: CASMGQGQDEQYF.

Remarks on this clonotype: A read error is likely, as this CDR3 ends without the conserved phenylalanine or tryptophan. The V and J genes are TRBV5-1 and TRBJ2-3; D is tentatively TRBD1 or TRBD2 (6 bases each). The CDR3 runs to 15 residues. With 5 bases removed from V and 5 bases from J, the gap between germline ends came to 18 bases. Per germline, CDR1 SGHRS and CDR2 YFSETQ. This chain's CDR3 is CASSIQGGSLDTQYS. The CDR3, as DNA: TGCGCCAGCAGTATACAAGGGGGGTCATTAGATACGCAGTATTCC.

This chain connects TRBV28 to TRBJ2-5, with TRBD2 matching 9 bases. CDR3 length: 14 residues. Germline lookup yields CDR1 MDHEN and CDR2 SYDVKM. Germline trimming cut 5 bases from V and 5 bases from J; bases unmatched to any gene: 6. DNA for the CDR3: TGTGCCAGCAGTCCAGCAACTAGCGGGGAGACCCAGTACTTC. Amino acid sequence: CASSPATSGETQYF.

Worth noting for this clonotype: This sequence may be a read error, since a much larger clone differs from it by one base. The CDR3 coding sequence is TGTGCCAGCCGTTTATGGCGCCAGGGGGCTAATTCACCCCTCCACTTT. It specifies CASRLWRQGANSPLHF. The chain has TRBV28 and TRBJ1-6; 8 nucleotides agree with TRBD1. This CDR3 region has 16 residues. CDR1 and CDR2 from the germline V gene are MDHEN and SYDVKM.

The chain combines TRBV10-3 with TRBJ1-5; possibly TRBD1 for D (5 bases). This CDR3 is built from 19 residues. V dropped 10 bases and J dropped 3 bases, with 31 bases sitting between them. Germline V gene sequence: CDR1 ENHRY, CDR2 SYGVKD. CDR3 protein: CASTLKGAERGYNNQPQHF. In nucleotides, the CDR3 is TGTGCCAGCACCCTCAAAGGGGCCGAAAGGGGATATAACAATCAGCCCCAGCATTTT.

This clonotype was counted many times. The CDR3 ends on some other residue instead of the conserved phenylalanine or tryptophan, so this is likely a read error. The chain joins TRBV19 to TRBJ1-1, with a tentative D call TRBD1 (6 bases). Germline V gives CDR1 LNHDA, CDR2 SQIVND (reference sequence). CDR3 size: 16 residues. V shed 7 bases and J shed 1 base, with 19 bases lying between them. This CDR3 reads CASKSSGGATNTEAFL. For the CDR3, the DNA is TGTGCCAGTAAATCCTCGGGGGGCGCAACGAACACTGAAGCTTTCCTT.

This chain links TRBV2 with TRBJ1-2, with TRBD1 identical over 10 bases. Germline V CDR1 and CDR2: SNHLY, FYNNEI. This CDR3 spans 14 amino acids. J lost 4 bases, V lost 6 bases, and 5 bases had no gene match. DNA of the CDR3: TGTGCCAGCAGCGTGGGACAGGGGATCTATGGCTACACCTTC. It specifies CASSVGQGIYGYTF.